This T cell receptor (beta chain) was identified in a study of control samples from healthy donors and cancer patients. The CDR3 totals 13 residues. V lost 11 bases and J 3 bases, leaving 16 bases between the germline ends. Germline assignment: CDR1 ENHRY and CDR2 SYGVKD. Produced via immunoSEQ multiplex PCR; TCRdb's table is partial and in-frame only. This sample has 150,000 or so clones, with roughly 88% found just once. The sample consisted of blood. The chain carries TRBV10-3 and TRBJ2-5; weak D call: TRBD1 (5 bases). The receptor comes from a woman in her twenties or thirties in good health. The CDR3 is CAGKNPREETQYF. DNA of the CDR3: TGTGCCGGAAAAAACCCCAGGGAAGAGACCCAGTACTTC.